This TCR beta chain was recovered during a study of blood T cell repertoires in COVID-19. Study context: Sources were T cells, B-cell-depleted T cells, or PBMCs; the material itself was cDNA or gDNA.

CDR1 is LGHDT, CDR2 YNNKEL, per germline (reference sequence). This CDR3 has 13 residues. The V gene lost 4 bases and the J gene lost 8 bases, with 11 bases spanning the gap. Participant reports of clinical history set cohort assignment. Two negative PCRs, clearance, or symptom resolution were required of recovered Cohort 3 donors. Assay used: immunoSEQ multiplex PCR; TCRdb lists only in-frame clones, some missing. The sample lists about 470,000 clones; 87% were seen once. The sample was PBMCs or T cells enriched from blood (not recorded which). The source of this sequence is a woman under 30 who had recovered from COVID-19. V gene TRBV3-1 (or the pseudogene TRBV3-2) combines with J gene TRBJ1-4; D gene ambiguous. The CDR3 here is CASSPPFEEKLFF. DNA of the CDR3: TGTGCCAGCAGCCCCCCCTTTGAGGAAAAACTGTTTTTT.